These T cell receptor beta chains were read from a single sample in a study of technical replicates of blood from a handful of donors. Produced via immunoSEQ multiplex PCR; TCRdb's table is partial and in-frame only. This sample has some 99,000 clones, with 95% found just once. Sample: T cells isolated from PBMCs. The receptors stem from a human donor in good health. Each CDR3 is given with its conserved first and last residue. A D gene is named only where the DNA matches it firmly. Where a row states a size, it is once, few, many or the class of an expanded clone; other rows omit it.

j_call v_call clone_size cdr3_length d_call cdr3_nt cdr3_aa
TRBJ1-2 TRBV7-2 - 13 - TGTGCCAGTTTAAAACAGGGATTTAGTGGCTACACCTTC CASLKQGFSGYTF
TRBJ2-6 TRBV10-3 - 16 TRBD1 TGTGCCATCAGGAAGGACAGGGGATCTGGGGCCAACGTCCTGACTTTC CAIRKDRGSGANVLTF
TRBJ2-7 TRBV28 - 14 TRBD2 TGTGCCAGCAATCCCCCGGGGAGGGGCCACGAGCAGTACTTC CASNPPGRGHEQYF
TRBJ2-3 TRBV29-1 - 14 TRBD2 TGCAGCTCCGGGACTACGGCAGAGGGAGATACGCAGTATTTT CSSGTTAEGDTQYF
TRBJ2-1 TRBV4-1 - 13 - TGCGCCAGCAGTCTGCAGGGTTTCGATGAGCAGTTCTTC CASSLQGFDEQFF
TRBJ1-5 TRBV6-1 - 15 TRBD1 TGTGCCAGCAGTGCTGGGACAGTCTGGAATCAGCCCCAGCATTTT CASSAGTVWNQPQHF
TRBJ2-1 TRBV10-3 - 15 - TGTGCCATCAGTGCATCGGTGGGAGCCTACAATGAGCAGTTCTTC CAISASVGAYNEQFF
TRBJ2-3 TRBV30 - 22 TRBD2 TGTGCCTGGACGCTTACCCGGACTAGCGGGGGGACATCCTTCTCGCCCACAGATACGCAGTATTTT CAWTLTRTSGGTSFSPTDTQYF
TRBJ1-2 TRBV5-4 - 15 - TGTGCCAGCAGCTGGATAGGCCAGGGGTCTTATGGCTACACCTTC CASSWIGQGSYGYTF
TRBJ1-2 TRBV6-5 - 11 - TGTGCCAGCGGCTCAGGGTATGGCTACACCTTC CASGSGYGYTF
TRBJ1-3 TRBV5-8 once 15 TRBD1 TGTGCCAGCAGCATCCTCGGGACAGGGGGAAACACCATATATTTT CASSILGTGGNTIYF
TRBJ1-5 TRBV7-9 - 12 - TGTGCCAGCAGCTTTTCAGATCAGCCCCAGCATTTT CASSFSDQPQHF
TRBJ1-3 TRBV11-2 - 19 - TGTGCCAGCAGAGACGGTAAGGGGAAGGTCAGAGATTCTGGAAACACCATATATTTT CASRDGKGKVRDSGNTIYF
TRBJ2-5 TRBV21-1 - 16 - TGTGCCAGCAGCAAACAATGGAGGGGACGCCAAGAGACCCAGTACTTC CASSKQWRGRQETQYF
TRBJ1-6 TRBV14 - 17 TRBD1 TGTGCCAGCAGCCAAGCGGGACAGGGGTGGTATAATTCACCCCTCCACTTT CASSQAGQGWYNSPLHF
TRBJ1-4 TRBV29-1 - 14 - TGCAGCGTTGAGGACACCGCAACTAATGAAAAACTGTTTTTT CSVEDTATNEKLFF
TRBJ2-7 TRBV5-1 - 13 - TGCGCCAGCAGCTTGAAAGAACTCAACGAGCAGTACTTC CASSLKELNEQYF
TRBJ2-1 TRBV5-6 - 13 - TGTGCCAGCAGCTCCGGGACTCACAATGAGCAGTTCTTC CASSSGTHNEQFF
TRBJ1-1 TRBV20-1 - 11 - TGCAGTGCTACCACAGGGACTGAAGCTTTCTTT CSATTGTEAFF
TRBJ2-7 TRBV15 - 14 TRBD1 TGTGCCACCAGCCCCGGGACAGCGACCTACGAGCAGTACTTC CATSPGTATYEQYF
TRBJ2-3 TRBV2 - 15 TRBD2 TGTGCCAGCCGCAGACGACTAGCGAAGACTGATACGCAGTATTTT CASRRRLAKTDTQYF
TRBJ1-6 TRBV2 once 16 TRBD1 TGTGCCAGCAATGACAGGGAATCCTATTTTAATTCACCCCTCCACTTT CASNDRESYFNSPLHF
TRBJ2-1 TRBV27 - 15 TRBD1 TGTGCCAGCAGTTTGAACAGGGGCTCCTACAATGAGCAGTTCTTC CASSLNRGSYNEQFF
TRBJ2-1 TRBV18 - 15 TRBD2 TGTGCCAGCTCACCATTTGACGGGGGGGCGAATGAGCAGTTCTTC CASSPFDGGANEQFF
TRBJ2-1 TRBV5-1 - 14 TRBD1 TGCGCCAGCAGCGGCAGACAGGGATACAATGAGCAGTTCTTC CASSGRQGYNEQFF
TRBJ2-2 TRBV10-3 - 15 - TGTGCCATCAAAGAAACGGGACAAAACACCGGGGAGCTGTTTTTT CAIKETGQNTGELFF
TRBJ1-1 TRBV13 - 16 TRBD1 TGTGCCAGCAGCTCCACATGGGACAGGGACGGGACTGAAGCTTTCTTT CASSSTWDRDGTEAFF